This TCR beta chain was sequenced during a study of control samples from healthy donors and cancer patients. Germline V CDR1 and CDR2: DFQATT, SNEGSKA (reference sequence). V lost 0 bases, J lost 8 bases, and 4 bases lay in between. CDR3 size: 11 residues. Data came from immunoSEQ multiplex PCR; TCRdb stores just in-frame clones and leaves some out. In the table there are approximately 150,000 clones, 91% of which are singletons. This chain joins TRBV20-1 and TRBJ1-4, with D hard to call. The clonotype was recovered from a woman aged 35 to 49 in good health. Sequencing was carried out using blood. The CDR3 region has the DNA TGCAGTGCTAGAGATCGGGAAAAACTGTTTTTT. Translation: CSARDREKLFF.